The next 16 T cell receptor beta chains were all read from a single sample in a study of blood T cell repertoires in COVID-19. Method: immunoSEQ multiplex PCR; TCRdb's copy keeps in-frame clones and lacks some. Of some 200,000 clones listed, 80% are singletons. The sample taken for sequencing was peripheral blood. The source of these receptors is a woman between 65 and 79 years old with acute or convalescent COVID-19.

The rearrangement links TRBV9 to TRBJ1-2; tentatively, D is TRBD1 (6 bases). CDR1 SGDLS and CDR2 YYNGEE come from the germline V gene. The CDR3 consists of 14 residues. The V end lost 0 bases, the J end lost 6 bases, and 12 bases lay between the germline ends. The CDR3 region is CASSVVGALNGYTF. CDR3 in DNA: TGTGCCAGCAGCGTAGTGGGGGCACTTAATGGCTACACCTTC.

The CDR3 DNA follows: TGTGCCAGCAGATTCCAGGGTTCAGACATCACTGAAGCTTTCTTT. Translation gives CASRFQGSDITEAFF. The rearrangement uses TRBV28 and TRBJ1-1, with D perhaps matching TRBD1 (5 bases). V lost 6 bases to trimming and J lost 4 bases, with 18 bases between them. Germline CDR1 reads MDHEN; CDR2 reads SYDVKM. There are 15 residues in the CDR3.

The chain carries TRBV6-7 and TRBJ2-1; 8 bases match TRBD1. TRBV6-7 belongs to the ORF category, with a function that is uncertain. The CDR3 loop spans 15 amino acids. V gave up 9 bases and J gave up 5 bases; unmatched junction bases: 12. CDR3 sequence reads: CAREPGQGSDNEQFF. The CDR3 DNA sequence: TGTGCCAGGGAACCTGGACAGGGCAGCGACAATGAGCAGTTCTTC.

The chain has TRBV24-1 and TRBJ2-2; D unclear. Looked up from germline, CDR1 is KGHDR and CDR2 is SFDVKD. The V and J ends lost 1 base and 3 bases respectively, with 14 bases between them. The CDR3 consists of 17 residues. CDR3 in amino acids: CATSDFGGSPDTGELFF. Here the CDR3 DNA reads TGTGCCACCAGTGATTTCGGCGGCAGCCCGGACACCGGGGAGCTGTTTTTT.

This chain connects TRBV20-1 to TRBJ2-1, with D possibly being TRBD2 (5 bases). The CDR3 loop spans 13 amino acids. Per germline, CDR1 DFQATT and CDR2 SNEGSKA (reference sequence). V dropped 3 bases and J dropped 2 bases, with 8 bases sitting between them. The CDR3 DNA is TGCAGTGCTAGTTTCGGGGCCTACAATGAGCAGTTCTTC. As protein: CSASFGAYNEQFF.

V usage is TRBV28 and J usage is TRBJ2-7; 7 nucleotides match TRBD2. The germline gives CDR1 MDHEN, CDR2 SYDVKM. V gave up 2 bases and J gave up 1 base; unmatched junction bases: 8. The CDR3 sequence is 16 residues long. CDR3 region: CASSLLGTTKSYEQYF. The CDR3 DNA reads as TGTGCCAGCAGTTTACTTGGGACTACCAAATCCTACGAGCAGTACTTC.

This chain links TRBV29-1 with TRBJ2-1, with TRBD2 identical over 7 bases. V was clipped by 6 bases and J by 5 bases; unmatched bases: 7. CDR1 and CDR2 (germline): SQVTM, ANQGSEA. The length of the CDR3 is 13 residues. CDR3 DNA sequence: TGCAGCGTGGGAGGACGGGGGGACAATGAGCAGTTCTTC. Translated, it gives CSVGGRGDNEQFF.

This clone was seen once. The J gene is TRBJ2-2, the V gene TRBV9; 8 positions agree with TRBD1. This CDR3 region has 17 residues. The V gene end was trimmed by 0 bases and the J gene end by 8 bases; junction bases not matched to a gene: 12. Germline lookup yields CDR1 SGDLS and CDR2 YYNGEE. DNA of the CDR3: TGTGCCAGCAGCGTAGCCACAGGGGGTGCCGGAGATGGGGAGCTGTTTTTT. It translates to CASSVATGGAGDGELFF.

This clone was counted only a few times. The gene calls are TRBV6-6 and TRBJ1-4; D remains unclear. This CDR3 contains 14 residues. V was clipped by 4 bases and J by 10 bases, with 16 bases between them. Germline-derived CDR1 and CDR2 are MNHNY and SVGAGI (reference sequence). DNA for the CDR3: TGTGCCAGCAGTTCGCAGACCCCCCCGGGAAAACTGTTTTTT. This translates into CASSSQTPPGKLFF.

The rearrangement joins TRBV14 to TRBJ1-3; D is perhaps TRBD1 (6 bases). CDR1 is SGHDN, CDR2 FVKESK, per germline. The V end was cut by 0 bases, the J end by 0 bases, with 12 bases between. The CDR3 loop spans 17 amino acids. The CDR3 sequence: CASSQERQASSGNTIYF. The CDR3 DNA sequence: TGTGCCAGCAGCCAAGAAAGACAGGCTTCCTCTGGAAACACCATATATTTT.

The J gene is TRBJ2-5, the V gene TRBV27; 9 bases are shared with TRBD2. Looked up from germline, CDR1 is MNHEY and CDR2 is SMNVEV (reference sequence). After removal of 0 bases from V and 5 bases from J, the junction contained 4 bases not matched to a gene. This CDR3 is 15 amino acids long. CDR3 nucleotides: TGTGCCAGCAGTTTATCAAGCGGGAGGAAGGAGACCCAGTACTTC. It encodes CASSLSSGRKETQYF.

The genes are TRBV28 and TRBJ1-5, with TRBD1 matching over 12 bases. Unmatched junction bases numbered 10, after V lost 4 bases and J lost 0 bases. Germline loops: CDR1 MDHEN, CDR2 SYDVKM. The CDR3 loop spans 19 amino acids. This CDR3 reads CASSWPGTGGLYSNQPQHF. The CDR3 nucleotides are TGTGCCAGCAGTTGGCCCGGGACAGGGGGCCTCTATAGCAATCAGCCCCAGCATTTT.

This clone was found once. The V gene is TRBV6-5, the J gene TRBJ1-2; D gene uncertain. The ends were cut back, 0 bases at V and 0 bases at J, with 8 bases in the middle. Per germline, CDR1 MNHEY and CDR2 SVGAGI. The CDR3 contains 15 residues. The CDR3 region has the DNA TGTGCCAGCAGTTACTCGACGGGTTCTAACTATGGCTACACCTTC. Protein: CASSYSTGSNYGYTF.

The count of this clone is one. J is TRBJ2-3 and V is TRBV27; possibly TRBD2 for D (5 bases). This CDR3 is built from 11 residues. Trimming pared 6 bases from V and 5 bases from J, leaving 6 bases between. CDR1 and CDR2 from the germline V gene are MNHEY and SMNVEV (reference sequence). DNA for the CDR3: TGTGCCAGCAGCGGAGGAGATACGCAGTATTTT. Its translation is CASSGGDTQYF.

This clone was seen more than once but under ten times. The V and J genes are TRBV5-1 and TRBJ2-3, with 9 bases fitting TRBD2. Germline V gene data show CDR1 as SGHRS and CDR2 as YFSETQ. CDR3 length equals 15 residues. Unmatched junction bases numbered 6, after V lost 1 base and J lost 6 bases. CDR3 DNA: TGCGCCAGCAGCTTGTTTAGCGGGAGTCTGGATACGCAGTATTTT. Protein sequence: CASSLFSGSLDTQYF.

The gene calls are TRBV7-9 and TRBJ2-7; the match to TRBD2 covers 8 bases. CDR3 size: 16 residues. V lost 3 bases, J lost 2 bases, and 9 bases stayed unmatched. From germline, CDR1 is SEHNR and CDR2 FQNEAQ (reference sequence). This CDR3 is CASSLLAGRSAYEQYF. In DNA form, the CDR3 reads TGTGCCAGCAGCTTGCTAGCGGGCCGTTCTGCCTACGAGCAGTACTTC.